A selection of T cell receptor beta chains follows, all from one sample in a study of cytomegalovirus exposure and HLA in healthy donors. Libraries were prepared by immunoSEQ multiplex PCR; TCRdb keeps only in-frame clonotypes and omits some of them. The sample yields some 90,000 clones, about 83% seen once. Sequencing used PBMCs. The receptors were gathered from a woman aged 25 to 39 in good health and CMV-seronegative. Each CDR3 is given with its conserved first and last residue. A D gene is named only where the DNA matches it firmly. The size of a clone is reported for some rows only, either as once, few or many, or as a class for expanded clones.

once	TRBV10-2	NA	TRBJ1-6	CASKTSTGTYNSPLHF	TGCGCCAGCAAAACCTCAACAGGGACCTATAATTCACCCCTCCACTTT
once	TRBV6-5	TRBD1	TRBJ1-1	CASNRPGNRDREAFF	TGTGCCAGCAACAGACCAGGAAACCGGGACAGGGAAGCTTTCTTT
NA	TRBV5-1	TRBD1	TRBJ2-3	CASSRGQGGGTDTQYF	TGCGCCAGCAGCAGGGGACAGGGAGGCGGCACAGATACGCAGTATTTT
NA	TRBV7-2	TRBD1	TRBJ1-5	CASSPVTGGEQPQHF	TGTGCCAGCAGCCCAGTGACAGGGGGAGAACAGCCCCAGCATTTT
NA	TRBV2	NA	TRBJ2-3	CASSPSTAPTDTQYF	TGTGCCAGCTCCCCAAGCACAGCCCCCACAGATACGCAGTATTTT
NA	TRBV28	TRBD1	TRBJ2-5	CASTVPGQGETQYF	TGTGCCAGCACCGTCCCGGGACAGGGAGAGACCCAGTACTTC
NA	TRBV29-1	TRBD1	TRBJ2-7	CSALRTGGYEQYF	TGCAGCGCCCTTAGGACAGGGGGCTACGAGCAGTACTTC
NA	TRBV18	TRBD1	TRBJ1-1	CASSPGQGEEAFF	TGTGCCAGCTCACCTGGACAGGGGGAGGAAGCTTTCTTT
NA	TRBV7-8	TRBD1	TRBJ1-3	CASSFQGDSGNTIYF	TGTGCCAGCAGCTTCCAGGGGGACTCTGGAAACACCATATATTTT
NA	TRBV7-3	TRBD1	TRBJ2-1	CASSPLTGQGLYEQFF	TGTGCCAGCAGCCCACTGACCGGACAGGGCTTATATGAGCAGTTCTTC
NA	TRBV27	TRBD1	TRBJ2-7	CASRKGQGLYEQYF	TGTGCCAGCAGGAAGGGACAGGGACTATACGAGCAGTACTTC
once	TRBV6-6	NA	TRBJ2-7	CAAQGGLGLYEQYF	TGTGCCGCCCAGGGGGGACTCGGCCTTTACGAGCAGTACTTC
NA	TRBV9	TRBD2	TRBJ2-1	CASSVGPSGVSYNEQFF	TGTGCCAGCAGCGTAGGCCCTAGCGGGGTCTCCTACAATGAGCAGTTCTTC
NA	TRBV15	TRBD2	TRBJ2-1	CATSRVSGVYNEQFF	TGTGCCACCAGCAGAGTTAGCGGGGTTTACAATGAGCAGTTCTTC
once	TRBV5-6	TRBD1	TRBJ1-1	CASSPDRGTEAFF	TGTGCCAGCAGCCCGGACAGGGGCACTGAAGCTTTCTTT
NA	TRBV13	TRBD2	TRBJ2-1	CASSSGLAGGRWQFF	TGTGCCAGCAGCTCCGGACTAGCGGGGGGTAGGTGGCAGTTCTTC
NA	TRBV18	NA	TRBJ2-1	CASSPEGNYNEQFF	TGTGCCAGCTCACCGGAGGGGAACTACAATGAGCAGTTCTTC
NA	TRBV6-5	NA	TRBJ1-2	CATLQGVWGYTF	TGTGCCACTTTACAGGGCGTCTGGGGCTACACCTTC
NA	TRBV10-3	TRBD1	TRBJ1-1	CAISENRGNTEAFF	TGTGCCATCAGTGAGAACAGGGGTAACACTGAAGCTTTCTTT
NA	TRBV9	TRBD1	TRBJ1-2	CASSASQGALYGYTF	TGTGCCAGCAGCGCTTCTCAGGGGGCTCTCTATGGCTACACCTTC
NA	TRBV5-4	NA	TRBJ1-5	CASSSDRSGQPQHF	TGTGCCAGCAGCTCTGACAGGTCGGGTCAGCCCCAGCATTTT
NA	TRBV5-4	NA	TRBJ2-2	CASSPAERDTGELFF	TGTGCCAGCAGCCCCGCGGAACGGGACACCGGGGAGCTGTTTTTT
NA	TRBV6-5	TRBD2	TRBJ2-7	CASSYSTSGLYEQYF	TGTGCCAGCAGTTACTCGACTAGCGGGCTCTACGAGCAGTACTTC
NA	TRBV6-1	NA	TRBJ1-2	CASSETSGKDAYTF	TGTGCCAGCAGTGAAACATCGGGGAAAGACGCCTACACCTTC
NA	TRBV10-1	TRBD2	TRBJ2-3	CASSGWGGNPTTDTQYF	TGCGCCAGCAGCGGTTGGGGGGGTAACCCTACCACAGATACGCAGTATTTT
NA	TRBV5-1	NA	TRBJ2-3	CASSLADRSGDTQYF	TGCGCCAGCAGCTTGGCCGACAGGTCTGGAGATACGCAGTATTTT
NA	TRBV2	TRBD1	TRBJ2-7	CASNRDRGSEQYF	TGTGCCAGCAACCGGGACAGGGGTTCCGAGCAGTACTTC
NA	TRBV6-4	NA	TRBJ2-7	CASSSEGGYEQYF	TGTGCCAGCAGTTCCGAAGGCGGTTACGAGCAGTACTTC
NA	TRBV6-1	NA	TRBJ2-5	CASSEAPREAETQYF	TGTGCCAGCAGTGAAGCTCCTCGAGAGGCAGAGACCCAGTACTTC
once	TRBV28	TRBD2	TRBJ2-7	CASSFRGLAGGREQYF	TGTGCCAGCAGTTTTAGAGGCCTAGCGGGAGGGCGGGAGCAGTACTTC
NA	TRBV12-5	TRBD2	TRBJ2-2	CASGLALAGLITGELFF	TGTGCTAGTGGTTTGGCTTTAGCGGGTCTGATCACCGGGGAGCTGTTTTTT
NA	TRBV5-3	TRBD2	TRBJ2-7	CARSPRSSGRDPYEQYF	TGTGCCAGAAGCCCACGGAGTAGCGGGAGGGATCCCTACGAGCAGTACTTC
NA	TRBV27	NA	TRBJ1-2	CASSLLGTYGYTF	TGTGCCAGCAGTTTATTGGGGACTTATGGCTACACCTTC
NA	TRBV4-3	TRBD1	TRBJ1-2	CASSPGQGVGNGYTF	TGCGCCAGCAGCCCGGGACAGGGCGTAGGAAATGGCTACACCTTC